The 24 T cell receptor beta chains listed next were all sequenced from one sample in a study of CD8 T cells in Susac syndrome. The RNA, about 0.5 to 1 ug, was put through reverse transcription using random hexamers. MiXCR, run by TCRdb on the immunoSEQ multiplex PCR reads, gives a single entry per CDR3 protein. The sample lists over 150,000 distinct CDR3 sequences, roughly 94% occurring once. The sequenced sample consisted of CD4+ T cells from PBMCs. Receptor source: a human donor with Susac syndrome.

The chain uses TRBV7-9 and TRBJ2-3, with TRBD2 identical over 9 bases. Germline V CDR1 and CDR2: SEHNR, FQNEAQ (reference sequence). Trimming took 5 bases from V and 6 from J; bases not matched to a gene: 12. The CDR3 has 16 amino acids. As DNA, the CDR3 is TGTGCCAGCAGCCAAAAAGAGCGGGGGGACCCTGATACGCAGTATTTT. It translates to CASSQKERGDPDTQYF.

This clonotype was detected once. The chain employs TRBV6-5 and TRBJ2-1; tentative D call: TRBD2 (6 bases). Germline V gene sequence: CDR1 MNHEY, CDR2 SVGAGI. The CDR3 consists of 17 residues. V was trimmed by 0 bases and J by 0 bases, leaving 12 bases between them. CDR3 DNA sequence: TGTGCCAGCAGTTACTCGGGGGACTCCAGCTCCTACAATGAGCAGTTCTTC. Translated: CASSYSGDSSSYNEQFF.

The chain links TRBV30 to TRBJ2-7, with D unclear. V was pared by 4 bases and J by 6 bases, with 13 bases between. The CDR3 consists of 12 residues. CDR1 and CDR2 from the germline V gene are GTSNPN and SVGIG (reference sequence). CDR3 sequence reads: CAWNRRTAEQYF. The DNA of the CDR3 is TGTGCCTGGAACAGAAGAACCGCCGAGCAGTACTTC.

This clonotype came up once. The V call is TRBV5-4, the J call TRBJ1-1; D gene unclear. Trimming stripped 0 bases from V and 1 base from J, with 7 bases between. Germline V gene sequence: CDR1 SGHNT, CDR2 YYREEE (reference sequence). The CDR3 runs 14 residues. CDR3 residues: CASSLGQPNTEAFF. CDR3 nucleotides: TGTGCCAGCAGCTTGGGGCAGCCGAACACTGAAGCTTTCTTT.

V usage is TRBV6-2 or TRBV6-3 and J usage is TRBJ2-5; 7 bases map to TRBD2. Trimming took 4 bases from V and 1 from J; bases not matched to a gene: 9. This CDR3 is built from 16 residues. Germline values: CDR1 MNHEY, CDR2 SVGEGT. The CDR3 loop is CASSFGAGLTQETQYF. In nucleotides, the CDR3 is TGTGCCAGCAGTTTTGGAGCGGGACTAACCCAAGAGACCCAGTACTTC.

V and J are TRBV20-1 and TRBJ2-1; 12 bases map to TRBD2. The CDR3 contains 14 residues. Germline V gene sequence: CDR1 DFQATT, CDR2 SNEGSKA (reference sequence). V lost 6 bases to trimming and J lost 7 bases; unmatched junction nucleotides: 7. The DNA of the CDR3 is TGCAGTGCCCACAGGACTAGCGGGAAAAATGAGCAGTTCTTC. This encodes CSAHRTSGKNEQFF.

This chain links TRBV11-2 with TRBJ2-5; tentatively, D is TRBD1 or TRBD2 (5 bases each). The CDR3 totals 16 residues. The V gene lost 5 bases and the J gene lost 5 bases, with 21 bases spanning the gap. The V gene's germline CDR1 is SGHAT and CDR2 FQNNGV. The CDR3 DNA sequence: TGTGCCAGCAGCCGGGGTCCCTCCCTAGGGGATGAGACCCAGTACTTC. It is translated as CASSRGPSLGDETQYF.

The chain couples TRBV3-1 to TRBJ1-3; D unclear. The length of the CDR3 is 14 residues. From germline, CDR1 is LGHDT and CDR2 YNNKEL (reference sequence). V gave up 3 bases and J gave up 0 bases, with 6 bases separating them. CDR3 protein: CASSQGYSGNTIYF. CDR3 DNA sequence: TGTGCCAGCAGCCAGGGTTACTCTGGAAACACCATATATTTT.

The chain has TRBV20-1 and TRBJ2-5; 10 positions agree with TRBD2. CDR1 is DFQATT, CDR2 SNEGSKA, per germline (reference sequence). The CDR3 spans 15 residues. The J segment lost 3 bases and the V segment lost 3 bases, leaving 7 bases of the junction unmatched. CDR3: CSASLPSGGEETQYF. The CDR3 region has the DNA TGCAGTGCTAGTCTCCCTAGCGGGGGTGAAGAGACCCAGTACTTC.

The gene calls are TRBV20-1 and TRBJ2-1; the match to TRBD2 covers 9 bases. The CDR3 length is 17 residues. From germline, CDR1 is DFQATT and CDR2 SNEGSKA (reference sequence). Unmatched junction bases numbered 13, after V lost 1 base and J lost 6 bases. The CDR3 region has the DNA TGCAGTGCTAGAGGAATGACAGGCGGGAGGGCCGGCAATGAGCAGTTCTTC. It translates to CSARGMTGGRAGNEQFF.

The rearrangement joins TRBV5-1 to TRBJ2-5; D remains ambiguous. V was pared by 4 bases and J by 5 bases, with 18 bases between. This CDR3 spans 15 amino acids. The V gene's germline CDR1 is SGHRS and CDR2 YFSETQ. The CDR3 nucleotides are TGCGCCAGCAGCCCGGCCCGTCGGGCCAGGGAGACCCAGTACTTC. It is translated as CASSPARRARETQYF.

V is TRBV7-2 and J is TRBJ2-6; 10 nucleotides match TRBD2. Looked up from germline, CDR1 is SGHTA and CDR2 is FQGNSA. V trimming: 3 bases; J trimming: 1 base; junction bases outside the gene matches: 9. The CDR3 totals 19 residues. The DNA for the CDR3 is TGTGCCAGCAGCTTTGTGAGCGGGAGGGCGAGGTCTGGGGCCAACGTCCTGACTTTC. Its protein is CASSFVSGRARSGANVLTF.

The chain links TRBV20-1 to TRBJ2-1; 15 bases map to TRBD2. V dropped 1 base and J dropped 6; count of bases not matched to a gene: 1. The V gene's germline CDR1 is DFQATT and CDR2 SNEGSKA (reference sequence). The length of the CDR3 is 15 residues. The CDR3 here is CSARGTSGRANEQFF. CDR3 DNA: TGCAGTGCTAGAGGGACTAGCGGGAGGGCCAATGAGCAGTTCTTC.

This chain links TRBV30 with TRBJ2-7; 9 nucleotides line up with TRBD1. Unmatched junction bases numbered 3, after V lost 5 bases and J lost 4 bases. There are 12 residues in the CDR3. Looked up from germline, CDR1 is GTSNPN and CDR2 is SVGIG (reference sequence). CDR3 amino acids: CAWWDREYEQYF. For the CDR3, the DNA is TGTGCCTGGTGGGACAGGGAATACGAGCAGTACTTC.

V usage is TRBV20-1 and J usage is TRBJ1-5, with D unresolved. The CDR3 length is 14 residues. V lost 3 bases and J lost 2, with 11 bases in between. Per the germline V gene, CDR1 is DFQATT and CDR2 is SNEGSKA (reference sequence). CDR3 nucleotides: TGCAGTGCTAGCCCTTCGGGAGGCAATCAGCCCCAGCATTTT. It translates to CSASPSGGNQPQHF.

The rearrangement links TRBV2 to TRBJ2-1; D is tentatively TRBD1 or TRBD2 (5 bases each). CDR1 and CDR2 from the germline V gene are SNHLY and FYNNEI. This CDR3 has 13 residues. The V end was cut by 4 bases, the J end by 8 bases, with 12 bases between. The CDR3 DNA follows: TGTGCCAGCAGTGGGGACCAGCGCGATGAGCAGTTCTTC. Translating it yields CASSGDQRDEQFF.

The V gene is TRBV30, the J gene TRBJ1-3; tentative D call: TRBD1 (5 bases). Germline V CDR1 and CDR2: GTSNPN, SVGIG (reference sequence). The CDR3 consists of 14 residues. Trimming cost V 5 bases and J 3 bases, with 14 bases left between them. The DNA of the CDR3 is TGTGCCTGGTCGGTCAGGGCATTTGGAAACACCATATATTTT. It codes for CAWSVRAFGNTIYF. Together with reference TRBV30 and TRBJ1-3, the CDR3 gives the full variable domain: SQTIHQWPATLVQPVGSPLSLECTVEGTSNPNLYWYRQAAGRGLQLLFYSVGIGQISSEVPQNLSASRPQDRQFILSSKKLLLSDSGFYLCAWSVRAFGNTIYFGEGSWLTVV.

This chain links TRBV20-1 with TRBJ2-2, with TRBD2 identical over 10 bases. J gave up 7 bases and V 3 bases, and 5 bases lay outside the gene matches. Germline V lookup: CDR1 DFQATT, CDR2 SNEGSKA (reference sequence). The CDR3 runs 14 residues. The CDR3 nucleotides are TGCAGTGCTAGGAGCGGGAGGGCTCACGGGGAGCTGTTTTTT. Translation: CSARSGRAHGELFF.

This clonotype was seen only once. This chain uses TRBV15 with TRBJ1-3, with D possibly being TRBD1 (5 bases). The CDR3 has 14 residues. Germline CDR1 is LNHNV and CDR2 is YYDKDF (reference sequence). The ends were cut back, 4 bases at V and 4 bases at J, with 11 bases in the middle. The CDR3 here is CATSIGDRGNTIYF. The CDR3 DNA follows: TGTGCCACCAGCATTGGGGACCGAGGAAACACCATATATTTT.

This chain links TRBV20-1 with TRBJ2-1, with D tentatively TRBD1 (6 bases). Germline V gene data show CDR1 as DFQATT and CDR2 as SNEGSKA (reference sequence). Trimming left V 2 bases short and J 0 bases short, with 8 bases between. The CDR3 contains 14 residues. The CDR3 DNA sequence: TGCAGTGCTAGAAAGGGGGTCTCCTACAATGAGCAGTTCTTC. It codes for CSARKGVSYNEQFF.

V gene TRBV10-3 combines with J gene TRBJ2-2; 9 bases are a match to TRBD1. Germline CDR1 and CDR2: ENHRY and SYGVKD. The junction had 4 bases not matched to a gene; V was cut back by 4 bases and J by 1 base. The CDR3 covers 16 residues. The DNA for the CDR3 is TGTGCCATCAGTGCCTCGGGACAGGGGAACACCGGGGAGCTGTTTTTT. Its protein is CAISASGQGNTGELFF.

The V and J genes are TRBV7-8 and TRBJ1-1, with unresolved D. Germline V gene data show CDR1 as SGHVS and CDR2 as FQNEAQ. The CDR3 is made up of 14 amino acids. V was clipped by 2 bases and J by 1 base, with 8 bases between them. CDR3 sequence reads: CASSLQSPNTEAFF. The CDR3 DNA reads as TGTGCCAGCAGCTTACAGTCGCCGAACACTGAAGCTTTCTTT.

The chain joins TRBV28 to TRBJ2-3, with D hard to call. The V and J ends lost 8 bases and 2 bases respectively, with 14 bases between them. The germline V gene encodes CDR1 MDHEN and CDR2 SYDVKM. This CDR3 contains 14 residues. CDR3 sequence: CASRTGHLTDTQYF. For the CDR3, the DNA is TGTGCCAGCCGAACCGGGCACCTCACAGATACGCAGTATTTT. Variable domain in full (rest from reference TRBV28 and TRBJ2-3): DVKVTQSSRYLVKRTGEKVFLECVQDMDHENMFWYRQDPGLGLRLIYFSYDVKMKEKGDIPEGYSVSREKKERFSLILESASTNQTSMYLCASRTGHLTDTQYFGPGTRLTVL.

This chain joins TRBV12-3 or TRBV12-4 and TRBJ2-1, with 7 bases matching TRBD2. The CDR3 is 15 amino acids. V was pared by 2 bases and J by 5 bases, with 6 bases of the junction left unmatched. The CDR3 sequence: CASSLSGLADNEQFF. CDR3 nucleotides: TGTGCCAGCAGTTTAAGTGGCCTAGCGGACAATGAGCAGTTCTTC.